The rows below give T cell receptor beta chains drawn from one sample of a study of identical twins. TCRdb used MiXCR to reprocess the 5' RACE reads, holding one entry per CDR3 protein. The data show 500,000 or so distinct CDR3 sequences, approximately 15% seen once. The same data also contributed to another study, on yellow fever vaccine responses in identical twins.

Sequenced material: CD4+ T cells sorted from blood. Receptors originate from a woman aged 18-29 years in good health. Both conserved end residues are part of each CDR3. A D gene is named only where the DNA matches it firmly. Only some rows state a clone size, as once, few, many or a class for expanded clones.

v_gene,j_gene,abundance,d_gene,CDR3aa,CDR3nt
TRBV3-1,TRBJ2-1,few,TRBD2,CASSQTRGGIHNEQFF,TGTGCCAGCAGCCAAACCCGGGGGGGCATCCACAATGAGCAGTTCTTC
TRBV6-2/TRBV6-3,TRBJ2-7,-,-,CASSPTSLYRGGTYEQYF,TGTGCCAGCAGTCCCACATCGCTTTACAGGGGGGGAACTTACGAGCAGTACTTC
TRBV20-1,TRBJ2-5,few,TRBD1,CSAGTEETQYF,TGCAGTGCGGGGACAGAAGAGACCCAGTACTTC
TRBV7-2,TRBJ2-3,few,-,CASKWDSTDTQYF,TGTGCCAGCAAATGGGACAGCACAGATACGCAGTATTTT
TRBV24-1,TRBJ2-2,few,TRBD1,CATSDFFTGTGSTGELFF,TGTGCCACCAGTGATTTCTTCACGGGGACAGGCTCGACCGGGGAGCTGTTTTTT
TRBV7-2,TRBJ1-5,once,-,CASSLDGGRQPQHF,TGTGCCAGCAGCTTAGACGGCGGGAGGCAGCCCCAGCATTTT
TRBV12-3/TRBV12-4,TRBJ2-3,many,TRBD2,CASSRARRGATDTQYF,TGTGCCAGCAGCCGCGCCAGGCGGGGGGCCACAGATACGCAGTATTTT
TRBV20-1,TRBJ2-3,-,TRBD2,CSASLAGGSDTQYF,TGCAGTGCTTCACTAGCGGGGGGGTCAGATACGCAGTATTTT
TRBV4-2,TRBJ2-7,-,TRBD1,CASSQGDRGAYEQYF,TGTGCCAGCAGCCAAGGCGACAGGGGGGCTTACGAGCAGTACTTC
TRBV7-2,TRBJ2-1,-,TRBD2,CASSLYSGRNEQFF,TGTGCCAGCAGCTTATACAGCGGGAGGAATGAGCAGTTCTTC
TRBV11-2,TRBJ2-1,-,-,CASGGRQNNEQFF,TGTGCCAGCGGGGGCCGGCAGAACAATGAGCAGTTCTTC
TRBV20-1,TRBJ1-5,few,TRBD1,CSATGGPDNQPQHF,TGCAGTGCTACAGGGGGTCCGGACAATCAGCCCCAGCATTTT
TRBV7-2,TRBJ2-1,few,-,CASSFNSGGGSTNEQFF,TGTGCCAGCAGCTTCAACTCTGGCGGGGGCAGCACTAATGAGCAGTTCTTC
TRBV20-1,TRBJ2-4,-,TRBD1,CSARASSGTGWTKNIQYF,TGCAGTGCTAGAGCGAGTTCCGGGACAGGGTGGACCAAAAACATTCAGTACTTC
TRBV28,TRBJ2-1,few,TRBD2,CASSWGGSSYNEQFF,TGTGCCAGCAGTTGGGGGGGGAGCTCCTACAATGAGCAGTTCTTC
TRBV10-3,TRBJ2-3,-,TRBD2,CAINPGTSGRDTQYF,TGTGCCATCAATCCCGGGACTAGCGGGAGAGATACGCAGTATTTT
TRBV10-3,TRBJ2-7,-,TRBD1,CAIRTGTDPYEQYF,TGTGCCATCAGAACCGGGACAGACCCCTACGAGCAGTACTTC
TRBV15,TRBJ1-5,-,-,CATSSPGEGSTQPQHF,TGTGCCACCAGCAGTCCAGGGGAAGGGTCCACTCAGCCCCAGCATTTT
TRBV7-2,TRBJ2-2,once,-,CASSLLAVMNTGELFF,TGTGCCAGCAGCTTATTAGCGGTAATGAACACCGGGGAGCTGTTTTTT
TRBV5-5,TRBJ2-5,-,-,CASSLVLGWQETQYF,TGTGCCAGCAGCTTGGTTTTGGGTTGGCAAGAGACCCAGTACTTC
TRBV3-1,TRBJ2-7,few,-,CASSHGTYEQYF,TGTGCCAGCAGCCATGGGACCTACGAGCAGTACTTC
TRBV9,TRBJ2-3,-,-,CASSVVGVTDTQYF,TGTGCCAGCAGCGTAGTGGGAGTCACAGATACGCAGTATTTT
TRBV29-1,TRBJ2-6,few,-,CSVGIGGSGANVLTF,TGCAGCGTTGGAATTGGGGGCTCTGGGGCCAACGTCCTGACTTTC
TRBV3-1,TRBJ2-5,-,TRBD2,CASRLLAGGGETQYF,TGTGCCAGCAGACTTTTAGCGGGGGGTGGAGAGACCCAGTACTTC
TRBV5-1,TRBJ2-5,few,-,CASSFAQSGQETQYF,TGCGCCAGCAGCTTCGCACAGTCCGGACAAGAGACCCAGTACTTC
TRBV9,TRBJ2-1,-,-,CASSVNQGTSFYNEQFF,TGTGCCAGCAGCGTCAACCAGGGGACCTCCTTTTACAATGAGCAGTTCTTC
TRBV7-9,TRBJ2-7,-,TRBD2,CASSGRLADYEQYF,TGTGCCAGCAGCGGGCGACTAGCGGACTACGAGCAGTACTTC
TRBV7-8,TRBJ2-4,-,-,CASSLEGGKAKNIQYF,TGTGCCAGCAGCTTGGAGGGGGGAAAAGCCAAAAACATTCAGTACTTC
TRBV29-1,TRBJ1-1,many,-,CSVFWAGSTEAFF,TGCAGCGTTTTTTGGGCAGGGAGCACTGAAGCTTTCTTT
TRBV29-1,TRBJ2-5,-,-,CSVEASGVRETQYF,TGCAGCGTTGAAGCTTCGGGGGTCCGAGAGACCCAGTACTTC
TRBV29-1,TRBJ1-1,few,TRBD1,CSVTGGARGGTEAFF,TGCAGCGTGACAGGGGGCGCGAGGGGGGGCACTGAAGCTTTCTTT